The clone carrying this T cell receptor (beta chain) was observed at least ten times. The antigen is unknown. These data are taken from a study of identical twins. General observations from the study: Twins showed weaker excess sharing in their beta out-of-frame sequences.

A universal primer site came from template switching; cDNA carried unique molecular identifiers. TCRdb reprocessed the 5' RACE reads via MiXCR and lists one record per CDR3 protein. The repertoire holds around 690,000 distinct CDR3 sequences, with around 20% as singletons. The sample was also linked to a second study, of T cells expressing NK-cell markers.

Specimen: PBMCs. This clonotype was sampled from a woman younger than 30 in good health.

CDR3 sequence (DNA): TGTGCCAGCAGTGGACGCAACCTAAATGAAGCTTTCTTT. Protein: CASSGRNLNEAFF. The chain links TRBV6-1 to TRBJ1-1; D is undetermined. This CDR3 is built from 13 residues. CDR1 and CDR2 (germline): MNHNS, SASEGT. V lost 4 bases, J lost 7 bases, and 13 bases lay in between.